Below, 2 T cell receptor beta chains from the same sample are listed, as sequenced in a study of response to subunit inactivated influenza vaccine. TCRdb recomputed calls from the RT-PCR reads with MiXCR, one row per CDR3 protein. Among around 540,000 distinct CDR3 sequences, roughly 12% were seen once, and the ten largest hold more than 8.5%. The specimen was PBMCs from blood, collected on the day of vaccination. All receptors derive from a man aged 50 to 60 who received an inactivated influenza vaccine.

The V and J genes are TRBV20-1 and TRBJ2-2, with 15 bases that match TRBD2. Per the germline V gene, CDR1 is DFQATT and CDR2 is SNEGSKA (reference sequence). This CDR3 region has 17 residues. J gave up 0 bases and V 1 base, and 0 bases lay outside the gene matches. CDR3 in amino acids: CSARGTSGRANTGELFF. The CDR3 DNA sequence: TGCAGTGCTAGAGGGACTAGCGGGAGGGCGAACACCGGGGAGCTGTTTTTT.

This clonotype was found a few times. The CDR3 spells CSVEGSSLAKNIQYF. CDR3 coding DNA: TGCAGCGTTGAAGGTTCGAGTTTAGCCAAAAACATTCAGTACTTC. The chain uses TRBV29-1 and TRBJ2-4; D gene uncertain. This CDR3 has 15 residues. Deletions cut 1 base from V and 0 bases from J, with 10 bases between. Germline V gives CDR1 SQVTM, CDR2 ANQGSEA.